What follows are 32 T cell receptor beta chains derived from one specimen sequenced in a study of cytomegalovirus exposure and HLA in healthy donors. The PCR contained 60 Vbeta and 13 Jbeta primers. Data came from immunoSEQ multiplex PCR; TCRdb stores just in-frame clones and leaves some out. In the table there are about 93,000 clones, roughly 77% of which are singletons. Sample: PBMCs. The receptors shown here come from a man aged 25 to 45 in good health and CMV-seronegative.

This clone was seen once. The CDR3 bases are TGTGCCAGCAGTTACTTCTCCAAGGGGACTGGAAACACCATATATTTT. Translation gives CASSYFSKGTGNTIYF. The chain recombines TRBV6-5 with TRBJ1-3; D perhaps matches TRBD1 (5 bases). V lost 1 base and J lost 2, with 12 bases in between. The length of the CDR3 is 16 residues. CDR1 is MNHEY, CDR2 SVGAGI, per germline.

This clone was seen more than once but under ten times. V gene TRBV2 combines with J gene TRBJ2-7, with TRBD1 matching 9 bases. V gave up 8 bases and J gave up 2 bases; unmatched junction bases: 7. This CDR3 is built from 14 residues. The germline CDR1 and CDR2 sequences are SNHLY and FYNNEI. CDR3 protein: CASFPGTGTYEQYF. The CDR3 nucleotides are TGTGCCAGCTTCCCCGGGACAGGGACCTACGAGCAGTACTTC.

This clone was detected a few times. The chain combines TRBV9 with TRBJ2-7, with TRBD2 as a possible D gene (6 bases). CDR1 is SGDLS and CDR2 is YYNGEE in the germline V gene. This CDR3 region has 15 residues. V was pared by 0 bases and J by 7 bases, with 17 bases between. CDR3: CASSVVGSGTGEQYF. CDR3 sequence (DNA): TGTGCCAGCAGCGTAGTAGGTAGCGGTACGGGGGAGCAGTACTTC.

This sequence joins TRBV18 and TRBJ1-4, with TRBD1 matching over 7 bases. V lost 1 base and J lost 3; bases outside the gene matches: 2. Germline V gene data show CDR1 as KGHSH and CDR2 as LQKENI. The CDR3 is 15 residues long. Here the CDR3 DNA reads TGTGCCAGCTCACCACTCGACAGGGCTAATGAAAAACTGTTTTTT. Its translation: CASSPLDRANEKLFF.

This clone was recorded only once. J is TRBJ2-1 and V is TRBV28, with 12 bases aligning to TRBD2. This CDR3 is built from 15 residues. V was pared by 6 bases and J by 10 bases, with 10 bases of the junction left unmatched. CDR1 and CDR2 from the germline V gene are MDHEN and SYDVKM. CDR3 nucleotides: TGTGCCAGCAGACCTCTAGCGGGGGGGCCGGGAGAGCAGTTCTTC. This sequence encodes CASRPLAGGPGEQFF.

The J gene is TRBJ1-5, the V gene TRBV6-5; 7 nucleotides align to TRBD1. Trimming at V came to 4 bases and at J to 0 bases, leaving 6 bases not matched to a gene. The CDR3 is made up of 16 amino acids. Germline CDR1 reads MNHEY; CDR2 reads SVGAGI. The CDR3 spells CASSSRQGFSNQPQHF. CDR3 nucleotide sequence: TGTGCCAGCAGTTCCCGACAGGGTTTTAGCAATCAGCCCCAGCATTTT.

The J gene is TRBJ2-5, the V gene TRBV6-1, with 10 positions matching TRBD2. V shed 4 bases, J shed 0 bases, and the junction held 2 bases outside the gene matches. The CDR3 is 15 residues long. Germline values: CDR1 MNHNS, CDR2 SASEGT. This chain's CDR3 is CASSALAGDQETQYF. DNA for the CDR3: TGTGCCAGCAGTGCCCTAGCGGGAGACCAAGAGACCCAGTACTTC.

The rearrangement joins TRBV14 to TRBJ2-2; TRBD1 aligns across 8 bases. Germline V gene sequence: CDR1 SGHDN, CDR2 FVKESK. This CDR3 is built from 15 residues. V lost 1 base and J lost 7; bases outside the gene matches: 5. Here the CDR3 reads CASSQVRTGIGELFF. Here the CDR3 DNA reads TGTGCCAGCAGCCAAGTTCGGACAGGGATCGGGGAGCTGTTTTTT.

This clone was counted a few times. This rearrangement joins TRBV10-3 to TRBJ2-1, with 7 bases lining up with TRBD1. The CDR3 extends over 15 amino acids. V dropped 5 bases and J dropped 0; count of bases not matched to a gene: 4. CDR1 and CDR2 (germline): ENHRY, SYGVKD. The CDR3 nucleotides read TGTGCCATCAGTCGGACAGGAGCCTCCTACAATGAGCAGTTCTTC. Amino acids: CAISRTGASYNEQFF.

This clone was seen more than once but under ten times. The rearrangement joins TRBV19 to TRBJ2-1; D remains unclear. V was trimmed by 7 bases and J by 0 bases, leaving 10 bases between them. The CDR3 is 14 amino acids. Germline lookup yields CDR1 LNHDA and CDR2 SQIVND (reference sequence). CDR3 coding DNA: TGTGCCAGTAATAGACAAAGCTCCTACAATGAGCAGTTCTTC. Translating gives CASNRQSSYNEQFF.

J is TRBJ1-5 and V is TRBV6-6; D is unclear. The CDR3 runs to 15 residues. The germline V and J ends were trimmed by 0 bases and 7 bases, with 13 bases remaining between them. Germline V gene lookup returns CDR1 MNHNY and CDR2 SVGAGI (reference sequence). In DNA form, the CDR3 reads TGTGCCAGCAGTTACTCGCGGGTCCGATCCCAGCCCCAGCATTTT. Protein product: CASSYSRVRSQPQHF.

On this clone: Other DNA variants within this sample encode the same CDR3. The genes are TRBV27 and TRBJ2-1, with D possibly TRBD1 on 5 matching bases. This CDR3 comprises 14 residues. Trimming took off 2 bases at V and 1 base at J, with 6 bases between the two ends. Germline CDR1 reads MNHEY; CDR2 reads SMNVEV (reference sequence). CDR3 protein: CASSLRQSYNEQFF. In nucleotides, the CDR3 is TGTGCCAGCAGTTTAAGACAGTCCTACAATGAGCAGTTCTTC.

The chain is built from TRBV18 and TRBJ1-2, with 10 bases aligning to TRBD1. Germline assignment: CDR1 KGHSH and CDR2 LQKENI. Germline trimming cut 3 bases from V and 6 bases from J; bases unmatched to any gene: 10. This CDR3 region has 16 residues. Here the CDR3 reads CASSPGQGPRSNGYTF. The CDR3 DNA is TGTGCCAGCTCACCGGGACAGGGGCCTCGAAGCAATGGCTACACCTTC.

The chain employs TRBV2 and TRBJ2-7; 7 positions agree with TRBD1. This CDR3 has 14 amino acids. The germline gives CDR1 SNHLY, CDR2 FYNNEI. V was pared by 8 bases and J by 4 bases, with 11 bases of the junction left unmatched. In nucleotides, the CDR3 is TGTGCCAGCCTACCGGGACAGAAACAGTACGAGCAGTACTTC. Protein: CASLPGQKQYEQYF.

This clone was seen a handful of times. The sample holds other DNA sequences that translate to the same CDR3. This rearrangement joins TRBV9 to TRBJ2-5; no clear D gene. Trimming shortened V by 0 bases and J by 4 bases, and 4 bases separated the two germline ends. CDR3 length equals 12 residues. Germline CDR1 and CDR2: SGDLS and YYNGEE. The CDR3 loop reads CASSVGGETQYF. In nucleotides, the CDR3 is TGTGCCAGCAGCGTAGGAGGAGAGACCCAGTACTTC.

V gene TRBV7-2 combines with J gene TRBJ2-7, with TRBD1 matching over 8 bases. This CDR3 is 14 amino acids long. V trimming: 0 bases; J trimming: 3 bases; junction bases outside the gene matches: 1. Germline values: CDR1 SGHTA, CDR2 FQGNSA. The CDR3 spells CASSLARGLYEQYF. CDR3 coding DNA: TGTGCCAGCAGCTTAGCCAGGGGGCTCTACGAGCAGTACTTC.

The genes are TRBV6-5 and TRBJ2-4, with 9 bases identical to TRBD1. This CDR3 comprises 15 residues. The V gene's germline CDR1 is MNHEY and CDR2 SVGAGI. V trimming: 2 bases; J trimming: 8 bases; junction bases outside the gene matches: 7. The CDR3 nucleotides are TGTGCCAGCAGTTACCTTGGGACAGGGACGGACATTCAGTACTTC. Residues: CASSYLGTGTDIQYF.

This rearrangement joins TRBV30 to TRBJ2-5; 7 bases align to TRBD2. The end of the DNA is better explained by TRBJ2-7, so the J call may be wrong. Per the germline V gene, CDR1 is GTSNPN and CDR2 is SVGIG (reference sequence). This CDR3 has 12 amino acids. This chain's CDR3 is CAWGLGPYEQYF. CDR3 DNA sequence: TGTGCCTGGGGACTAGGACCATACGAGCAGTACTTC.

This clone was seen more than once but under ten times. The chain uses TRBV13 and TRBJ1-1; TRBD1 matches at 8 bases. V lost 8 bases, J lost 1 base, and 3 bases stayed unmatched. Germline V gene data show CDR1 as PRHDT and CDR2 as FYEKMQ (reference sequence). CDR3 length: 13 amino acids. The CDR3 DNA reads as TGTGCCAGCGGCAGGGGGCAGAACACTGAAGCTTTCTTT. It is translated as CASGRGQNTEAFF.

This clone was picked up one time. The rearrangement links TRBV27 to TRBJ2-7; TRBD2 matches 7 bases. The CDR3 sequence is 16 residues long. Per germline, CDR1 MNHEY and CDR2 SMNVEV (reference sequence). V lost 3 bases and J lost 0; bases outside the gene matches: 8. CDR3 loop: CASSFLTSDHSYEQYF. CDR3 DNA sequence: TGTGCCAGCAGTTTCCTCACTAGCGACCACTCCTACGAGCAGTACTTC.

The V gene is TRBV30, the J gene TRBJ1-5; possible D gene TRBD1, 5 bases. Germline V gene lookup returns CDR1 GTSNPN and CDR2 SVGIG (reference sequence). Trimming pared 1 base from V and 3 bases from J, leaving 7 bases between. The CDR3 consists of 13 residues. This CDR3 reads CAWSEGPNQPQHF. The CDR3 region has the DNA TGTGCCTGGAGTGAGGGGCCCAATCAGCCCCAGCATTTT. The full variable domain, completed using reference TRBV30 and TRBJ1-5, is SQTIHQWPATLVQPVGSPLSLECTVEGTSNPNLYWYRQAAGRGLQLLFYSVGIGQISSEVPQNLSASRPQDRQFILSSKKLLLSDSGFYLCAWSEGPNQPQHFGDGTRLSIL.

For the CDR3, the DNA is TGCGCCAGCAGCTTGGACTTGGACTGGAACTATGGCTACACCTTC. Amino acids: CASSLDLDWNYGYTF. V usage is TRBV5-1 and J usage is TRBJ1-2; D is unresolved. The CDR3 loop spans 15 amino acids. V was trimmed by 0 bases and J by 2 bases, leaving 11 bases between them. Germline loops: CDR1 SGHRS, CDR2 YFSETQ.

The chain employs TRBV6-5 and TRBJ1-1, with TRBD1 matching over 8 bases. The CDR3 runs 13 residues. Trimming took 8 bases from V and 5 from J; bases not matched to a gene: 7. The germline V gene encodes CDR1 MNHEY and CDR2 SVGAGI. Here the CDR3 reads CASRWTGRTEAFF. DNA of the CDR3: TGTGCCAGCCGATGGACAGGGAGGACTGAAGCTTTCTTT.

The chain links TRBV9 to TRBJ1-1; 8 nucleotides align to TRBD1. The CDR3 has 15 residues. J lost 0 bases, V lost 1 base, and 2 bases had no gene match. Germline loops: CDR1 SGDLS, CDR2 YYNGEE. The CDR3 bases are TGTGCCAGCAGCGTACAGACAGGGGTGAACACTGAAGCTTTCTTT. It codes for CASSVQTGVNTEAFF.

This chain joins TRBV6-5 and TRBJ2-7; 9 nucleotides align to TRBD1. The V gene end was trimmed by 4 bases and the J gene end by 12 bases; junction bases not matched to a gene: 16. The CDR3 has 15 amino acids. Germline V gene lookup returns CDR1 MNHEY and CDR2 SVGAGI. The CDR3: CASSSPGQGKATAYF. The CDR3 DNA follows: TGTGCCAGCAGTTCGCCGGGACAGGGAAAGGCAACCGCGTACTTC.

The chain carries TRBV11-2 and TRBJ2-2; possibly TRBD2 for D (5 bases). The V and J ends lost 0 bases and 7 bases respectively, with 12 bases between them. In germline, CDR1 is SGHAT, CDR2 FQNNGV. The CDR3 has 15 amino acids. The CDR3 spells CASSLDEGRVGELFF. The CDR3 DNA reads TGTGCCAGCAGCTTAGATGAGGGTAGGGTCGGGGAGCTGTTTTTT.

The chain joins TRBV27 to TRBJ2-1, with TRBD2 matching 7 bases. The V and J ends lost 1 base and 7 bases, in that order; junction bases with no gene match: 7. The CDR3 is 15 residues long. CDR1 is MNHEY and CDR2 is SMNVEV in the germline V gene (reference sequence). The chain's CDR3 is CASSLWAGEGNEQFF. For the CDR3, the DNA is TGTGCCAGCAGTTTATGGGCGGGAGAGGGAAATGAGCAGTTCTTC.

The rearrangement links TRBV9 to TRBJ2-3, with unresolved D. The germline CDR1 and CDR2 sequences are SGDLS and YYNGEE. V was clipped by 0 bases and J by 3 bases, with 11 bases between them. The CDR3 spans 15 residues. In nucleotides, the CDR3 is TGTGCCAGCAGCGTAGAAAGTTTCTATACAGATACGCAGTATTTT. Residues: CASSVESFYTDTQYF.

The CDR3: CASRTDYNSPLHF. The DNA of the CDR3 is TGTGCCAGTCGGACAGATTATAATTCACCCCTCCACTTT. The chain uses TRBV19 and TRBJ1-6; maybe TRBD1 (6 bases). V dropped 8 bases and J dropped 4 bases, with 9 bases sitting between them. The CDR3 is 13 residues long. Germline V CDR1 and CDR2: LNHDA, SQIVND (reference sequence).

The rearrangement uses TRBV7-6 and TRBJ1-5; possible D gene TRBD1, 6 bases. V was trimmed by 5 bases and J by 5 bases, leaving 10 bases between them. Germline CDR1 reads SGHVS; CDR2 reads FNYEAQ. This CDR3 contains 13 residues. CDR3 amino acids: CASSVRQDQPQHF. In DNA, the CDR3 is TGTGCCAGCAGCGTCAGACAGGATCAGCCCCAGCATTTT.

The chain employs TRBV25-1 and TRBJ1-1; a weak D match, TRBD1 (6 bases). V dropped 3 bases and J dropped 1 base, with 12 bases sitting between them. Germline V gene sequence: CDR1 MGHDK, CDR2 SYGVNS. The CDR3 is made up of 15 amino acids. This CDR3 reads CASSDKQGPNTEAFF. DNA for the CDR3: TGTGCCAGCAGTGACAAACAGGGCCCGAACACTGAAGCTTTCTTT. Based on the CDR3 plus reference TRBV25-1 and TRBJ1-1, the full variable domain is EADIYQTPRYLVIGTGKKITLECSQTMGHDKMYWYQQDPGMELHLIHYSYGVNSTEKGDLSSESTVSRIRTEHFPLTLESARPSHTSQYLCASSDKQGPNTEAFFGQGTRLTVV.

Here the CDR3 DNA reads TGCGCCAGCAGCGCGCTAACAGGGTTCGAGCAGTACTTC. Translating gives CASSALTGFEQYF. This chain uses TRBV5-1 with TRBJ2-7; D may be TRBD1 (6 bases). Germline V gives CDR1 SGHRS, CDR2 YFSETQ. With 4 bases removed from V and 6 bases from J, the gap between germline ends came to 14 bases. The CDR3 is 13 amino acids. Combining the CDR3 with reference TRBV5-1 and TRBJ2-7 gives the whole variable domain KAGVTQTPRYLIKTRGQQVTLSCSPISGHRSVSWYQQTPGQGLQFLFEYFSETQRNKGNFPGRFSGRQFSNSRSEMNVSTLELGDSALYLCASSALTGFEQYFGPGTRLTVT.